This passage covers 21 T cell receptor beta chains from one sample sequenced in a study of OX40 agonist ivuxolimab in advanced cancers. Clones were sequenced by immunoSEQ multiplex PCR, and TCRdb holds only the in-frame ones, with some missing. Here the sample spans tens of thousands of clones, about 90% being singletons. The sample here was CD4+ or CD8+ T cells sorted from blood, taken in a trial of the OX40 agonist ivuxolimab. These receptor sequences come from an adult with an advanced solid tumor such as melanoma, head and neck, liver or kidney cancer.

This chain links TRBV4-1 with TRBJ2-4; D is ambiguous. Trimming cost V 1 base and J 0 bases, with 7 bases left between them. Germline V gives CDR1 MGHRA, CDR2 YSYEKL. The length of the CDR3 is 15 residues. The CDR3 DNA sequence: TGCGCCAGCAGCCAAGTCTCGGTAGCCAAAAACATTCAGTACTTC. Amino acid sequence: CASSQVSVAKNIQYF.

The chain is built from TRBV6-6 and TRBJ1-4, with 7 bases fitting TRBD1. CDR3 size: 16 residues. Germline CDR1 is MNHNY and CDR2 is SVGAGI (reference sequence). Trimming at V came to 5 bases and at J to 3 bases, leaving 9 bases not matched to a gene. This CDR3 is CASSPPGQAANEKLFF. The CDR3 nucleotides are TGTGCCAGCAGTCCGCCCGGACAGGCGGCTAATGAAAAACTGTTTTTT.

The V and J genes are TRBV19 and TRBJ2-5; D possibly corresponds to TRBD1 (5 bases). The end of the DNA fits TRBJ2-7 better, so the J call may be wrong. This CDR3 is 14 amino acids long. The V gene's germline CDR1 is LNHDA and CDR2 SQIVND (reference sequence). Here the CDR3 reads CASTRQGTPYEQYF. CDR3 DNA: TGTGCCAGTACTAGGCAGGGTACCCCTTACGAGCAGTACTTC.

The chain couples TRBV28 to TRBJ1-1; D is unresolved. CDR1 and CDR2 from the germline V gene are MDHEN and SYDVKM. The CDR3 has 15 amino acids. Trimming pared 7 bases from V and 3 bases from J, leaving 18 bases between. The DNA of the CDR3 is TGTGCCAGCATCCCCCCAGGTACCCCTCACACTGAAGCTTTCTTT. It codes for CASIPPGTPHTEAFF.

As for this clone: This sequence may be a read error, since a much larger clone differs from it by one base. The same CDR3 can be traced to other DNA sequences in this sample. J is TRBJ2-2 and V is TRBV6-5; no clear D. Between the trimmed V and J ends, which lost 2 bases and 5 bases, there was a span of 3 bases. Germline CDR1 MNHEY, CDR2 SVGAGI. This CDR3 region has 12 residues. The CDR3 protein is CASSYGTGELFF. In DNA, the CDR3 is TGTGCCAGCAGTTACGGTACCGGGGAGCTGTTTTTT.

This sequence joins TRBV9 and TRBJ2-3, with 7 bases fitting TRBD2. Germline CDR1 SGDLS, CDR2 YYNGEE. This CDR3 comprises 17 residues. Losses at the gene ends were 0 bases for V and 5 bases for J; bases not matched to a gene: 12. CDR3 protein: CASSVAGGGGQLDTQYF. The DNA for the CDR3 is TGTGCCAGCAGCGTAGCCGGCGGGGGTGGGCAATTAGATACGCAGTATTTT. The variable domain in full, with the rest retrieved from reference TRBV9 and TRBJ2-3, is DSGVTQTPKHLITATGQRVTLRCSPRSGDLSVYWYQQSLDQGLQFLIQYYNGEERAKGNILERFSAQQFPDLHSELNLSSLELGDSALYFCASSVAGGGGQLDTQYFGPGTRLTVL.

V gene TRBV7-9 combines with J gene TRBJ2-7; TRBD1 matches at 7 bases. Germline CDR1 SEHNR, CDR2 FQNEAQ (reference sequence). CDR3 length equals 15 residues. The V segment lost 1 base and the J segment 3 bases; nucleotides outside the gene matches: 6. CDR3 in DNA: TGTGCCAGCAGCTTAGTCTCGACAGGGTTCTACGAGCAGTACTTC. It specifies CASSLVSTGFYEQYF.

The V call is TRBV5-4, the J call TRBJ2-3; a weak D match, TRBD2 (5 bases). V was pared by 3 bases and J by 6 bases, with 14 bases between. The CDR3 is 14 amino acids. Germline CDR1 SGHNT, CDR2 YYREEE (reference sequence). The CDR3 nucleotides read TGTGCCAGCAGCTCATGGACTGAAGGGGATACGCAGTATTTT. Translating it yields CASSSWTEGDTQYF.

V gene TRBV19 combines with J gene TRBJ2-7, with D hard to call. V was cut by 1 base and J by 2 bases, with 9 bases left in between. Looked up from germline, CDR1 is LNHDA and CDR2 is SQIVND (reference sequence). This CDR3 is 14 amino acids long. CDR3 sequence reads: CASSIATAAYEQYF. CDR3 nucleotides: TGTGCCAGTAGTATAGCAACAGCCGCCTACGAGCAGTACTTC. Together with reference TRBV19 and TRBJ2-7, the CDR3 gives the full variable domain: DGGITQSPKYLFRKEGQNVTLSCEQNLNHDAMYWYRQDPGQGLRLIYYSQIVNDFQKGDIAEGYSVSREKKESFPLTVTSAQKNPTAFYLCASSIATAAYEQYFGPGTRLTVT.

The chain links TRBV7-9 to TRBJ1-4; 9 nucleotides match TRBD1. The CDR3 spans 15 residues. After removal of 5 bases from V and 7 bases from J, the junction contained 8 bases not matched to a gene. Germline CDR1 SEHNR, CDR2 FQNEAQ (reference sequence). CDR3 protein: CASSPVGQGREKLFF. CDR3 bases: TGTGCCAGCAGCCCTGTGGGACAGGGTCGTGAAAAACTGTTTTTT.

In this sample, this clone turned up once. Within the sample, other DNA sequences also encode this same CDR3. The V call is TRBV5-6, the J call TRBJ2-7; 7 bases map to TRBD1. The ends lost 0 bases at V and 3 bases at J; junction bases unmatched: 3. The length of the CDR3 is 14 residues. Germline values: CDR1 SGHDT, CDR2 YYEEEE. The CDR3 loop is CASSLGTGGYEQYF. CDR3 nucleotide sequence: TGTGCCAGCAGCTTGGGGACAGGCGGCTACGAGCAGTACTTC. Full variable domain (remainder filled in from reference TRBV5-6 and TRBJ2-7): DAGVTQSPTHLIKTRGQQVTLRCSPKSGHDTVSWYQQALGQGPQFIFQYYEEEERQRGNFPDRFSGHQFPNYSSELNVNALLLGDSALYLCASSLGTGGYEQYFGPGTRLTVT.

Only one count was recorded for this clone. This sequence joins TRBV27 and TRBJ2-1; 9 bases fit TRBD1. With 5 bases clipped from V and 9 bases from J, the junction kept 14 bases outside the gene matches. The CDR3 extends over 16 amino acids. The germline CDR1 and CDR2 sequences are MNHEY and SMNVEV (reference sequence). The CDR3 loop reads CASSPSQGAYSPEQFF. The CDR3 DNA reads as TGTGCCAGCAGTCCCTCACAGGGGGCTTATAGTCCTGAGCAGTTCTTC.

The chain's CDR3 is CASSLDFYGTGMGNTIYF. In DNA form, the CDR3 reads TGTGCCAGCAGCTTAGATTTTTACGGGACAGGGATGGGAAACACCATATATTTT. The V gene is TRBV7-2, the J gene TRBJ1-3; the match to TRBD1 covers 9 bases. The CDR3 extends over 18 amino acids. Germline V gene sequence: CDR1 SGHTA, CDR2 FQGNSA. The ends lost 1 base at V and 4 bases at J; junction bases unmatched: 11.

The CDR3 coding sequence is TGCGCCAGCAGCTTGGCCACTAGCGGGGGCCCAACCGGCCCGCAGTATTTT. It is translated as CASSLATSGGPTGPQYF. V gene TRBV5-1 combines with J gene TRBJ2-3; 11 nucleotides line up with TRBD2. Germline V gives CDR1 SGHRS, CDR2 YFSETQ. The CDR3 totals 17 residues. V was pared by 0 bases and J by 10 bases, with 13 bases of the junction left unmatched.

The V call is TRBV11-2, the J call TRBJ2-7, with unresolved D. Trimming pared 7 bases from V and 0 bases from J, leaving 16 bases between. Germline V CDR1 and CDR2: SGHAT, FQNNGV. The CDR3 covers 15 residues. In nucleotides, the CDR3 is TGTGCCAGCAACCCGCCGGGTGTTGCCTCCTACGAGCAGTACTTC. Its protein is CASNPPGVASYEQYF.

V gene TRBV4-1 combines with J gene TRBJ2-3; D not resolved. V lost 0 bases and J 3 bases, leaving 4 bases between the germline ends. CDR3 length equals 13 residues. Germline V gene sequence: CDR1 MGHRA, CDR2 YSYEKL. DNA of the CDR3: TGCGCCAGCAGCCAAGAGCGGACAGATACGCAGTATTTT. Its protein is CASSQERTDTQYF.

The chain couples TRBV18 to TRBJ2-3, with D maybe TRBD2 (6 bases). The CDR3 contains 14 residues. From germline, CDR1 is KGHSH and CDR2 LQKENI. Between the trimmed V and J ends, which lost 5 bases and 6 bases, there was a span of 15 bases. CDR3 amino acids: CASSRPGGTDTQYF. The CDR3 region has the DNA TGTGCCAGCTCAAGGCCAGGAGGGACGGATACGCAGTATTTT.

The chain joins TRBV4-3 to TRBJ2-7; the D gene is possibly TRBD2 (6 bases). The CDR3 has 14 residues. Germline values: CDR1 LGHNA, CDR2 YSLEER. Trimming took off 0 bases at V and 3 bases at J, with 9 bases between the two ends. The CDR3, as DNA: TGCGCCAGCAGCCAAGACGGGAGCGGCTACGAGCAGTACTTC. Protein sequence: CASSQDGSGYEQYF.

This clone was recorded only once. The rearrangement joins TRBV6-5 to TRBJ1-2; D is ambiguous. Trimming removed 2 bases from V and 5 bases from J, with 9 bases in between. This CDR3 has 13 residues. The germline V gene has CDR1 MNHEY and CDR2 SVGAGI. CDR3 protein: CASSYTETYGYTF. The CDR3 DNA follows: TGTGCCAGCAGTTACACGGAGACTTATGGCTACACCTTC.

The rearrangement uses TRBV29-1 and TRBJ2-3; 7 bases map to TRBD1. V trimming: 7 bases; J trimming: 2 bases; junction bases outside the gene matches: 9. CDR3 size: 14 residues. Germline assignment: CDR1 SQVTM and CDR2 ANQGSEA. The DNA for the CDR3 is TGCAGCGCCCCCGGGACAGACTTCACAGATACGCAGTATTTT. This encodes CSAPGTDFTDTQYF.

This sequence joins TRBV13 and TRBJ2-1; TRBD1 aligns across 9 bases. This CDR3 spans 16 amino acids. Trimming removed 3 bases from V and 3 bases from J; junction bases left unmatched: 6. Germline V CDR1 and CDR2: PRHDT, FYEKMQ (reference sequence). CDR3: CASSFRGQGLYNEQFF. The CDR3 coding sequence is TGTGCCAGCAGCTTTAGGGGACAGGGTCTCTACAATGAGCAGTTCTTC.